One sample yielded the 3 T cell receptor beta chains listed below, sequenced in a study of shared T cell receptors in the human thymus. The table came from immunoSEQ multiplex PCR; TCRdb's copy has only in-frame clones and leaves some out. The table has about 660,000 clones, around 87% seen once; the top ten hold about 0.0094%. These data were also filed under a second study, of human thymus T cells.

The sample taken for sequencing was thymocytes. These receptors were collected from a boy younger than two with a congenital heart defect.

This rearrangement joins TRBV5-1 to TRBJ2-1; 11 bases agree with TRBD2. The V gene end was trimmed by 0 bases and the J gene end by 9 bases; junction bases not matched to a gene: 11. This CDR3 is 17 amino acids long. Germline V gives CDR1 SGHRS, CDR2 YFSETQ. The CDR3 loop is CASSLAALETSGTEQFF. Here the CDR3 DNA reads TGCGCCAGCAGCTTGGCGGCCCTTGAGACTAGCGGGACTGAGCAGTTCTTC.

V gene TRBV27 combines with J gene TRBJ1-2; 11 bases match TRBD1. V lost 6 bases to trimming and J lost 8 bases; unmatched junction nucleotides: 8. The germline V gene has CDR1 MNHEY and CDR2 SMNVEV (reference sequence). This CDR3 spans 14 amino acids. CDR3 sequence: CASRPRDRGSGYTF. The CDR3 bases are TGTGCCAGCAGGCCACGGGACAGGGGGTCAGGCTACACCTTC.

The gene calls are TRBV28 and TRBJ2-2, with TRBD1 identical over 8 bases. Trimming removed 5 bases from V and 7 bases from J; junction bases left unmatched: 12. CDR3 length: 16 amino acids. Germline V gene data show CDR1 as MDHEN and CDR2 as SYDVKM. The CDR3 here is CASSPQTGEACGELFF. The CDR3 nucleotides read TGTGCCAGCAGTCCACAGACAGGGGAAGCCTGCGGGGAGCTGTTTTTT.